The rows below give T cell receptor beta chains drawn from one sample of a study of response to subunit inactivated influenza vaccine. TCRdb analysed the RT-PCR reads with MiXCR anew, one entry per CDR3 protein. This sample has about 520,000 distinct CDR3 sequences, with roughly 23% found just once. The input for sequencing was CD4+ T cells sorted from PBMCs, taken more than 4 days after vaccination. The receptor source for this set is a man in his fifties who received an inactivated influenza vaccine. CDR3s include the opening cysteine and the closing phenylalanine or tryptophan. Fields, in order: D gene, J gene, clone size, V gene, CDR3 protein, CDR3 DNA. The D gene is left open where the match is weak. The listing skips clone size in some rows; elsewhere it reads once, few, many or a size class.

D: -; J: TRBJ1-1; size: -; V: TRBV5-1; CDR3: CASSLGKRGMNTEAFF; DNA: TGCGCCAGCAGCTTAGGTAAACGGGGGATGAACACTGAAGCTTTCTTT
D: TRBD1; J: TRBJ2-5; size: -; V: TRBV5-8; CDR3: CASSGTGGGGETQYF; DNA: TGTGCCAGCAGCGGGACAGGGGGCGGAGGGGAGACCCAGTACTTC
D: -; J: TRBJ2-1; size: -; V: TRBV11-1; CDR3: CASSLSRWQGTYNEQFF; DNA: TGTGCCAGCAGCTTATCTCGTTGGCAGGGCACCTACAATGAGCAGTTCTTC
D: TRBD2; J: TRBJ2-1; size: -; V: TRBV20-1; CDR3: CSAIERGAPREQFF; DNA: TGCAGTGCTATTGAGCGGGGGGCCCCCAGGGAGCAGTTCTTC
D: -; J: TRBJ1-1; size: -; V: TRBV4-3; CDR3: CASSQDIRGTEAFF; DNA: TGCGCCAGCAGCCAAGATATCAGGGGCACTGAAGCTTTCTTT
D: TRBD2; J: TRBJ2-7; size: few; V: TRBV20-1; CDR3: CSAMTSGAFPYEQYF; DNA: TGCAGTGCCATGACTAGCGGGGCCTTTCCCTACGAGCAGTACTTC
D: -; J: TRBJ2-3; size: -; V: TRBV6-2/TRBV6-3; CDR3: CASSSRLTGGTDTQYF; DNA: TGTGCCAGCAGTTCCCGACTTACAGGAGGAACCGATACGCAGTATTTT
D: -; J: TRBJ2-5; size: -; V: TRBV7-2; CDR3: CASSSYPDPRYF; DNA: TGTGCCAGCAGCTCATACCCGGACCCCCGGTACTTC
D: -; J: TRBJ2-5; size: -; V: TRBV7-2; CDR3: CASSLAAEGTQYF; DNA: TGTGCCAGCAGCTTAGCGGCGGAAGGGACCCAGTACTTC
D: -; J: TRBJ2-1; size: -; V: TRBV5-1; CDR3: CASSLVVGNEQFF; DNA: TGCGCCAGCAGCTTGGTTGTGGGAAATGAGCAGTTCTTC
D: TRBD1; J: TRBJ2-5; size: few; V: TRBV7-2; CDR3: CASSQSWDRGETQYF; DNA: TGTGCCAGCAGCCAATCTTGGGACAGGGGGGAGACCCAGTACTTC
D: -; J: TRBJ2-3; size: once; V: TRBV25-1; CDR3: CASSASTDSTDTQYF; DNA: TGTGCCAGCAGTGCCTCGACAGACTCCACAGATACGCAGTATTTT
D: -; J: TRBJ2-7; size: -; V: TRBV28; CDR3: CASRGGHGTYEQYF; DNA: TGTGCCAGCAGGGGGGGCCATGGGACCTACGAGCAGTACTTC
D: -; J: TRBJ2-3; size: -; V: TRBV29-1; CDR3: CSVGGAGITDTQYF; DNA: TGCAGCGTTGGCGGTGCGGGGATCACAGATACGCAGTATTTT
D: TRBD1; J: TRBJ2-3; size: -; V: TRBV11-1; CDR3: CASSLAGTGKERTDTQYF; DNA: TGTGCCAGCAGCTTAGCAGGGACAGGGAAGGAGAGGACAGATACGCAGTATTTT
D: TRBD1; J: TRBJ1-2; size: -; V: TRBV6-1; CDR3: CASKAGTGNTNYGYTF; DNA: TGTGCCAGCAAGGCCGGGACAGGGAATACTAACTATGGCTACACCTTC
D: -; J: TRBJ1-1; size: -; V: TRBV10-3; CDR3: CAISDALMNTEAFF; DNA: TGTGCCATCAGTGACGCGTTAATGAACACTGAAGCTTTCTTT
D: -; J: TRBJ2-4; size: medium-sized; V: TRBV20-1; CDR3: CSANRILAKNIQYF; DNA: TGCAGTGCTAACCGTATACTAGCCAAAAACATTCAGTACTTC
D: -; J: TRBJ2-1; size: few; V: TRBV11-2; CDR3: CASSLARGSNEQFF; DNA: TGTGCCAGCAGCTTAGCCAGGGGTTCCAATGAGCAGTTCTTC
D: -; J: TRBJ2-5; size: -; V: TRBV7-9; CDR3: CASSHLGMQETQYF; DNA: TGTGCCAGCAGTCACCTCGGAATGCAAGAGACCCAGTACTTC
D: -; J: TRBJ2-7; size: -; V: TRBV12-3/TRBV12-4; CDR3: CASSFQGGISYEQYF; DNA: TGTGCCAGCAGTTTTCAGGGGGGGATCTCCTACGAGCAGTACTTC
D: -; J: TRBJ2-5; size: few; V: TRBV7-2; CDR3: CASRSPGNQETQYF; DNA: TGTGCCAGCAGGTCACCCGGCAATCAAGAGACCCAGTACTTC
D: TRBD2; J: TRBJ2-1; size: -; V: TRBV24-1; CDR3: CATSDSPGAGGSYNEQFF; DNA: TGTGCCACCAGTGATTCCCCCGGAGCGGGAGGGTCCTACAATGAGCAGTTCTTC
D: TRBD1; J: TRBJ2-3; size: few; V: TRBV29-1; CDR3: CSVGRTGSSTDTQYF; DNA: TGCAGCGTTGGTAGGACAGGGTCTAGCACAGATACGCAGTATTTT
D: -; J: TRBJ2-1; size: few; V: TRBV11-1; CDR3: CASSPRRSWEVSYNEQFF; DNA: TGTGCCAGCAGCCCCCGGAGGTCGTGGGAGGTGTCCTACAATGAGCAGTTCTTC
D: -; J: TRBJ2-3; size: -; V: TRBV5-1; CDR3: CASSLGLSTTDTQYF; DNA: TGCGCCAGCAGCTTGGGACTATCGACAACAGATACGCAGTATTTT
D: -; J: TRBJ1-2; size: -; V: TRBV9; CDR3: CASSVATSLYGYTF; DNA: TGTGCCAGCAGCGTAGCAACGAGCCTCTATGGCTACACCTTC
D: -; J: TRBJ2-3; size: few; V: TRBV19; CDR3: CASSIEWQSADTQYF; DNA: TGTGCCAGTAGTATTGAGTGGCAATCGGCAGATACGCAGTATTTT
D: TRBD2; J: TRBJ2-2; size: few; V: TRBV7-2; CDR3: CASRETSGLNTGELFF; DNA: TGTGCCAGCAGGGAGACTAGCGGTTTGAACACCGGGGAGCTGTTTTTT
D: -; J: TRBJ2-7; size: -; V: TRBV6-2/TRBV6-3; CDR3: CASSYIAGTTSYEQYF; DNA: TGTGCCAGCAGTTACATCGCAGGTACGACCTCCTACGAGCAGTACTTC
D: -; J: TRBJ2-6; size: -; V: TRBV12-3/TRBV12-4; CDR3: CASRQTSGGANVLTF; DNA: TGTGCCAGCAGACAAACTTCAGGTGGGGCCAACGTCCTGACTTTC
D: TRBD2; J: TRBJ2-5; size: few; V: TRBV7-7; CDR3: CASSVTSGGQETQYF; DNA: TGTGCTAGCAGCGTGACTAGCGGGGGGCAAGAGACCCAGTACTTC
D: -; J: TRBJ1-2; size: -; V: TRBV9; CDR3: CASSVWAGATNYGYTF; DNA: TGTGCCAGCAGCGTATGGGCGGGGGCGACTAACTATGGCTACACCTTC
D: -; J: TRBJ2-5; size: few; V: TRBV6-1; CDR3: CATSRDGYVGETQYF; DNA: TGTGCCACCAGTAGGGATGGATATGTGGGGGAGACCCAGTACTTC
D: -; J: TRBJ2-3; size: many; V: TRBV5-1; CDR3: CASSLGQTSTDTQYF; DNA: TGCGCCAGCAGCTTAGGACAGACGAGCACAGATACGCAGTATTTT
D: -; J: TRBJ2-7; size: few; V: TRBV7-9; CDR3: CASSLRGYPPYEQYF; DNA: TGTGCCAGCAGCTTGAGGGGGTACCCCCCCTACGAGCAGTACTTC
D: -; J: TRBJ1-4; size: -; V: TRBV12-3/TRBV12-4; CDR3: CASSMSAGGNEKLFF; DNA: TGTGCCAGCAGTATGTCGGCGGGAGGTAATGAAAAACTGTTTTTT
D: TRBD1; J: TRBJ2-3; size: -; V: TRBV6-1; CDR3: CASGRQGIPPDTQYF; DNA: TGTGCCAGCGGTAGACAGGGGATTCCCCCAGATACGCAGTATTTT
D: TRBD1; J: TRBJ2-3; size: few; V: TRBV27; CDR3: CASSPGQGWDTQYF; DNA: TGTGCCAGCAGTCCCGGACAGGGGTGGGATACGCAGTATTTT
D: -; J: TRBJ2-7; size: -; V: TRBV5-1; CDR3: CASSPRASSYEQYF; DNA: TGCGCCAGCTCCCCGAGAGCAAGCTCCTACGAGCAGTACTTC
D: -; J: TRBJ2-7; size: -; V: TRBV12-3/TRBV12-4; CDR3: CASRHSPSYEQYF; DNA: TGTGCCAGCAGGCACAGCCCGTCCTACGAGCAGTACTTC
D: TRBD1; J: TRBJ2-5; size: -; V: TRBV14; CDR3: CASSLHRGLETQYF; DNA: TGTGCCAGCAGCCTTCACAGGGGGCTCGAGACCCAGTACTTC
D: TRBD1; J: TRBJ2-3; size: -; V: TRBV12-3/TRBV12-4; CDR3: CASTGTGTDTQYF; DNA: TGTGCCAGCACCGGGACAGGGACAGATACGCAGTATTTT
D: TRBD1; J: TRBJ1-2; size: many; V: TRBV20-1; CDR3: CSASQGASGYTF; DNA: TGCAGTGCTAGTCAGGGGGCAAGTGGCTACACCTTC
D: -; J: TRBJ1-1; size: -; V: TRBV30; CDR3: CAWTGVADTEAFF; DNA: TGTGCCTGGACTGGGGTCGCAGACACTGAAGCTTTCTTT
D: -; J: TRBJ1-5; size: few; V: TRBV12-3/TRBV12-4; CDR3: CASSLDGPQHF; DNA: TGTGCCAGCAGTTTAGATGGGCCCCAGCATTTT
D: -; J: TRBJ2-6; size: -; V: TRBV4-1; CDR3: CASSQASRQGGSGANVLTF; DNA: TGCGCCAGCAGCCAAGCCTCTAGACAGGGAGGTTCTGGGGCCAACGTCCTGACTTTC
D: TRBD2; J: TRBJ2-5; size: -; V: TRBV28; CDR3: CASSLLGSGAKETQYF; DNA: TGTGCCAGCAGTTTATTGGGTAGCGGGGCTAAAGAGACCCAGTACTTC
D: TRBD2; J: TRBJ2-7; size: few; V: TRBV6-2/TRBV6-3; CDR3: CASSAPAGGLYEQYF; DNA: TGTGCCAGCAGTGCCCCAGCGGGGGGGCTTTACGAGCAGTACTTC
D: TRBD1; J: TRBJ1-5; size: many; V: TRBV20-1; CDR3: CSARVSSTGNSNQPQHF; DNA: TGCAGTGCTAGGGTTTCCTCGACAGGGAATAGCAATCAGCCCCAGCATTTT
D: -; J: TRBJ1-1; size: -; V: TRBV29-1; CDR3: CSVTGGGNTEAFF; DNA: TGCAGCGTGACGGGGGGCGGGAACACTGAAGCTTTCTTT
D: -; J: TRBJ2-3; size: few; V: TRBV4-2; CDR3: CASSRDRSSTDTQYF; DNA: TGTGCCAGCAGCCGCGACAGGTCGAGCACAGATACGCAGTATTTT
D: -; J: TRBJ1-6; size: -; V: TRBV2; CDR3: CASNRAGDNSPLHF; DNA: TGTGCCAGCAATAGGGCGGGAGATAATTCACCCCTCCACTTT
D: -; J: TRBJ1-1; size: few; V: TRBV7-9; CDR3: CASRPGRGENTEAFF; DNA: TGTGCCAGCAGGCCTGGGAGGGGAGAGAACACTGAAGCTTTCTTT
D: -; J: TRBJ1-1; size: -; V: TRBV20-1; CDR3: CSASPERDTEAFF; DNA: TGCAGTGCTAGTCCCGAACGGGACACTGAAGCTTTCTTT
D: TRBD2; J: TRBJ2-1; size: few; V: TRBV11-1; CDR3: CASSLSGSGRDTYNEQFF; DNA: TGTGCCAGCAGCTTAAGTGGTAGCGGGCGAGATACCTACAATGAGCAGTTCTTC
D: -; J: TRBJ1-6; size: few; V: TRBV7-2; CDR3: CASSLWPEENSPLHF; DNA: TGTGCCAGCAGCTTATGGCCGGAGGAGAATTCACCCCTCCACTTT
D: -; J: TRBJ1-5; size: -; V: TRBV5-5; CDR3: CASSLGSAHQPQHF; DNA: TGTGCCAGCAGCTTGGGGTCGGCACATCAGCCCCAGCATTTT
D: -; J: TRBJ1-1; size: -; V: TRBV20-1; CDR3: CSAWITNTEAFF; DNA: TGCAGTGCGTGGATTACGAACACTGAAGCTTTCTTT
D: -; J: TRBJ2-1; size: few; V: TRBV29-1; CDR3: CSVERLDNEQFF; DNA: TGCAGCGTCGAACGGCTGGACAATGAGCAGTTCTTC